These T cell receptor beta chains were read from a single sample in a study of identical twins. One entry per CDR3 protein, called by TCRdb with MiXCR from the 5' RACE reads. The data show more than 1.5 million distinct CDR3 sequences, around 29% seen once. Sequences were obtained from cord blood. The receptors were sampled from a newborn girl in good health. The CDR3 runs from the conserved cysteine through the conserved F or W. The D gene is left open where the match is weak. Clone sizes are given selectively: once, few, many, or a class where the clone is expanded.

D: TRBD2; J: TRBJ2-1; size: few; V: TRBV4-2; CDR3: CASSQRGLAGDEQFF; DNA: TGTGCCAGCAGCCAGAGGGGACTAGCGGGAGATGAGCAGTTCTTC
D: -; J: TRBJ1-5; size: few; V: TRBV20-1; CDR3: CSARDHNGNSNQPQHF; DNA: TGCAGTGCTAGAGATCACAATGGGAATAGCAATCAGCCCCAGCATTTT
D: TRBD1; J: TRBJ2-7; size: -; V: TRBV9; CDR3: CASNTRPDRVAEYEQYF; DNA: TGTGCCAGCAATACCCGACCCGACAGGGTGGCGGAGTACGAGCAGTACTTC
D: TRBD2; J: TRBJ2-7; size: once; V: TRBV3-1; CDR3: CASSQEKLAGRSEQYF; DNA: TGTGCCAGCAGCCAAGAGAAACTAGCGGGGAGAAGCGAGCAGTACTTC
D: -; J: TRBJ2-1; size: few; V: TRBV5-1; CDR3: CASSLAGGARNEQFF; DNA: TGCGCCAGCAGCTTGGCGGGCGGGGCGCGCAATGAGCAGTTCTTC
D: -; J: TRBJ2-3; size: -; V: TRBV29-1; CDR3: CSVAVTDTQYF; DNA: TGCAGCGTTGCCGTCACAGATACGCAGTATTTT
D: -; J: TRBJ2-3; size: few; V: TRBV20-1; CDR3: CRAAAISTDTQYF; DNA: TGCAGGGCAGCGGCCATCAGCACAGATACGCAGTATTTT
D: -; J: TRBJ1-6; size: -; V: TRBV28; CDR3: CASSSNDRYNSPLHF; DNA: TGTGCCAGCAGTTCAAACGACAGATATAATTCACCCCTCCACTTT
D: -; J: TRBJ1-4; size: few; V: TRBV27; CDR3: CASSFTGLGSEKLFF; DNA: TGTGCCAGCAGTTTTACAGGGCTGGGTTCGGAAAAACTGTTTTTT
D: -; J: TRBJ2-3; size: few; V: TRBV6-5; CDR3: CASSSSLRDTQYF; DNA: TGTGCCAGCAGTTCCTCACTACGAGATACGCAGTATTTT
D: TRBD1; J: TRBJ2-7; size: few; V: TRBV4-2; CDR3: CASSQERTGFPTNAYEQYF; DNA: TGTGCCAGCAGCCAAGAGCGGACAGGTTTCCCTACCAATGCCTACGAGCAGTACTTC
D: TRBD2; J: TRBJ2-3; size: -; V: TRBV20-1; CDR3: CSANPIGRAADTQYF; DNA: TGCAGTGCTAATCCTATCGGGAGGGCCGCAGATACGCAGTATTTT
D: -; J: TRBJ2-7; size: -; V: TRBV28; CDR3: CASNRRDLRIKQYF; DNA: TGTGCCAGTAACCGCCGGGATCTACGAATCAAGCAGTACTTC
D: TRBD1; J: TRBJ1-2; size: few; V: TRBV12-3/TRBV12-4; CDR3: CASQRQGYGYTF; DNA: TGTGCCAGCCAGCGACAGGGCTATGGCTACACCTTC
D: -; J: TRBJ2-1; size: few; V: TRBV3-1; CDR3: CASSPNWGEQFF; DNA: TGTGCCAGCAGCCCTAACTGGGGGGAGCAGTTCTTC
D: -; J: TRBJ2-6; size: once; V: TRBV5-1; CDR3: CASSLTNRASSGANVLTF; DNA: TGCGCCAGCAGCTTGACAAACAGGGCTTCTTCTGGGGCCAACGTCCTGACTTTC
D: -; J: TRBJ1-6; size: -; V: TRBV27; CDR3: CASSEAINSPLHF; DNA: TGTGCCAGCAGTGAGGCGATTAATTCACCCCTCCACTTT
D: TRBD2; J: TRBJ2-3; size: few; V: TRBV20-1; CDR3: CSARAASGSLTDTQYF; DNA: TGCAGTGCTAGAGCGGCTAGCGGTAGTCTCACAGATACGCAGTATTTT
D: TRBD2; J: TRBJ2-1; size: few; V: TRBV14; CDR3: CASSPIAGIYNEQFF; DNA: TGTGCCAGCAGCCCGATAGCGGGAATCTACAATGAGCAGTTCTTC
D: -; J: TRBJ1-6; size: few; V: TRBV5-6; CDR3: CASSPAAWPDDSPLHF; DNA: TGTGCCAGCAGCCCGGCTGCTTGGCCCGACGATTCACCCCTCCACTTT
D: -; J: TRBJ2-1; size: many; V: TRBV20-1; CDR3: CSARTDNEQFF; DNA: TGCAGTGCTAGGACGGACAATGAGCAGTTCTTC
D: TRBD1; J: TRBJ1-5; size: few; V: TRBV14; CDR3: CASSDREIGFSNQPQHF; DNA: TGTGCCAGCAGCGACAGGGAAATAGGGTTTAGCAATCAGCCCCAGCATTTT
D: -; J: TRBJ2-4; size: -; V: TRBV5-6; CDR3: CASSLNPRAKNIQYF; DNA: TGTGCCAGCAGCTTGAATCCCAGGGCCAAAAACATTCAGTACTTC
D: -; J: TRBJ2-7; size: -; V: TRBV27; CDR3: CASSTRQSYEQYF; DNA: TGTGCCAGCAGTACCCGACAGTCGTACGAGCAGTACTTC
D: -; J: TRBJ2-3; size: -; V: TRBV6-6; CDR3: CASRRGADTDTQYF; DNA: TGTGCCAGCAGGAGGGGGGCTGACACAGATACGCAGTATTTT
D: -; J: TRBJ1-2; size: -; V: TRBV6-1; CDR3: CASRGPTWIGRGNYGYTF; DNA: TGTGCCAGCAGAGGCCCAACATGGATAGGACGCGGTAACTATGGCTACACCTTC
D: -; J: TRBJ2-4; size: few; V: TRBV4-1; CDR3: CASSQELMEDIQYF; DNA: TGCGCCAGCAGCCAAGAATTAATGGAGGACATTCAGTACTTC
D: -; J: TRBJ1-4; size: -; V: TRBV4-1; CDR3: CASSHWGMATAHEKLFF; DNA: TGCGCCAGCAGCCATTGGGGCATGGCCACAGCCCATGAAAAACTGTTTTTT
D: -; J: TRBJ2-7; size: once; V: TRBV20-1; CDR3: CSALRGRDQEAQYF; DNA: TGCAGTGCGTTAAGGGGAAGGGACCAAGAGGCCCAGTACTTC
D: -; J: TRBJ2-5; size: -; V: TRBV3-1; CDR3: CASSPPGKETQYF; DNA: TGTGCCAGCAGCCCCCCAGGGAAAGAGACCCAGTACTTC
D: -; J: TRBJ2-4; size: -; V: TRBV2; CDR3: CASSGIEPGTKNIQYF; DNA: TGTGCCAGCAGCGGAATTGAACCCGGGACCAAAAACATTCAGTACTTC
D: -; J: TRBJ2-3; size: few; V: TRBV24-1; CDR3: CATTPRDGTDTQYF; DNA: TGTGCCACCACCCCGAGGGACGGCACAGATACGCAGTATTTT
D: TRBD1; J: TRBJ2-3; size: -; V: TRBV29-1; CDR3: CSVLITGGGTDTQYF; DNA: TGCAGCGTTCTAATTACAGGGGGTGGCACAGATACGCAGTATTTT
D: TRBD1; J: TRBJ2-1; size: -; V: TRBV6-1; CDR3: CASIRQGGFLNEQFF; DNA: TGTGCCAGCATCAGACAGGGGGGGTTTCTCAATGAGCAGTTCTTC
D: TRBD2; J: TRBJ2-3; size: few; V: TRBV20-1; CDR3: CSAPSSGAGTDTQYF; DNA: TGCAGTGCTCCCTCTAGCGGAGCGGGCACAGATACGCAGTATTTT
D: -; J: TRBJ2-1; size: few; V: TRBV5-1; CDR3: CASSFGRRDNEQFF; DNA: TGCGCCAGCAGCTTCGGCAGGAGGGACAATGAGCAGTTCTTC
D: -; J: TRBJ2-6; size: -; V: TRBV7-2; CDR3: CARRAGGANVLTF; DNA: TGTGCCAGACGGGCTGGGGGGGCCAACGTCCTGACTTTC
D: -; J: TRBJ2-1; size: -; V: TRBV6-6; CDR3: CASSSSPGKNNEQFF; DNA: TGTGCCAGCAGTTCGTCGCCGGGAAAAAACAATGAGCAGTTCTTC
D: -; J: TRBJ1-5; size: -; V: TRBV4-2; CDR3: CASSQEVDQPQHF; DNA: TGTGCCAGCAGCCAAGAGGTCGATCAGCCCCAGCATTTT
D: -; J: TRBJ2-4; size: -; V: TRBV27; CDR3: CASSTPPGNIQYF; DNA: TGTGCCAGCAGTACTCCCCCTGGGAACATTCAGTACTTC
D: -; J: TRBJ1-2; size: few; V: TRBV12-3/TRBV12-4; CDR3: CASSLGHPYGYTF; DNA: TGTGCCAGCAGTTTGGGGCACCCCTATGGCTACACCTTC
D: -; J: TRBJ1-2; size: -; V: TRBV7-9; CDR3: CASSFSDGYTF; DNA: TGTGCCAGCAGCTTCTCGGATGGCTACACCTTC
D: TRBD2; J: TRBJ2-7; size: -; V: TRBV20-1; CDR3: CSAPQRGRSYNEQYF; DNA: TGCAGTGCCCCCCAGCGGGGCCGCTCCTACAATGAGCAGTACTTC
D: TRBD1; J: TRBJ1-5; size: -; V: TRBV6-5; CDR3: CASSYTQGAGKPQHF; DNA: TGTGCCAGCAGTTACACACAGGGGGCGGGAAAGCCCCAGCATTTT
D: -; J: TRBJ1-6; size: -; V: TRBV4-1; CDR3: CASSVTAYNSPLHF; DNA: TGCGCCAGCAGCGTGACAGCTTATAATTCACCCCTCCACTTT
D: TRBD2; J: TRBJ2-1; size: -; V: TRBV7-2; CDR3: CASSLLVAGGLSSYNEQFF; DNA: TGTGCCAGCAGCTTATTGGTAGCGGGAGGGCTGAGCTCCTACAATGAGCAGTTCTTC
D: -; J: TRBJ2-3; size: -; V: TRBV6-6; CDR3: CASSYWPPTDTQYF; DNA: TGTGCCAGCAGTTACTGGCCCCCCACAGATACGCAGTATTTT
D: TRBD1; J: TRBJ1-4; size: few; V: TRBV9; CDR3: CASSRQGEANEKLFF; DNA: TGTGCCAGCAGCCGACAGGGCGAGGCCAATGAAAAACTGTTTTTT
D: -; J: TRBJ2-1; size: -; V: TRBV6-5; CDR3: CASSYSRDTNEQFF; DNA: TGTGCCAGCAGTTACTCTCGGGATACCAATGAGCAGTTCTTC